What follows is one T cell receptor beta chain and its context. Its antigen is still unknown. The entry originates in a study of tumor-infiltrating lymphocytes in primary liver carcinoma. Study information: Those sampled were patients whose primary liver carcinoma was treated by surgical resection.

The CDR3 is 15 residues long. Looked up from germline, CDR1 is SGHAT and CDR2 is FQNNGV. V gave up 5 bases and J gave up 7 bases, with 18 bases separating them. Germline DNA was also extracted, with blood RNA taken from unsorted whole blood. cDNA specific to TCR beta was made from 500 ng of total RNA, with a constant-region primer employed for priming. Construction of TCR beta libraries relied on three successive nested multiplex PCR rounds employing slightly modified ARM-PCR. Running 9 to 11 cycles apiece, the first two PCR rounds relied on TRBV1-TRBV30 forward primers together with a C-beta reverse primer. From the multiplex PCR reads, TCRdb called clonotypes with MiXCR, one entry per CDR3 protein. The sample lists fewer than 400,000 distinct CDR3 sequences; 65% were seen once. Study-wide findings and caveats: CD8+ and CD4+ repertoires went uncompared, the samples being bulk unsorted.

This clonotype originated in a man aged 40-55 years with primary liver carcinoma and hepatitis B virus infection. Sequencing used peripheral blood. The rearrangement links TRBV11-2 to TRBJ1-5, with D maybe TRBD1 (6 bases). The CDR3 region has the DNA TGTGCCAGCAGCCCTGACTGGGGGCGCGAACAGCCCCAGCATTTT. Its translation is CASSPDWGREQPQHF.